A selection of T cell receptor beta chains follows, all from one sample in a study of T-cell memory formation after mild COVID-19. TCRdb fed the 5' RACE reads into MiXCR, producing one record per CDR3 protein. Among approximately 500,000 distinct CDR3 sequences, nearly 25% were seen once, and the ten largest hold approximately 12%. The sequencing input was PBMCs or a T cell subset sorted from them (not recorded which). The source of these receptors is an adult woman who had mild COVID-19 (a few samples of this study predate the infection). Cell type and time point are not known. Each CDR3 is given with its conserved first and last residue. The D gene is left open where the match is weak. Clone size is stated in some rows and not others, as once, few, many or a class when expanded.

J gene | V gene | D gene | clone size | CDR3 DNA | CDR3 protein
TRBJ2-7 | TRBV6-1 | - | - | TGTGCCAGCAGTGGAACGATACTCAGCCGCTCCTACGAGCAGTACTTC | CASSGTILSRSYEQYF
TRBJ2-1 | TRBV6-6 | TRBD1 | - | TGTGCCAGCAGTTACTCCCCCGTGGACAGGGGGCTTGGTGAGCAGTTCTTC | CASSYSPVDRGLGEQFF
TRBJ2-1 | TRBV28 | - | - | TGTGCCAGCAGTTTTGAGTTAGCTCTCCAGTTCTTC | CASSFELALQFF
TRBJ2-1 | TRBV5-1 | - | once | TGCGCCAGCAGCTGGAACTCAGGGGAGCAGTTCTTC | CASSWNSGEQFF
TRBJ1-3 | TRBV20-1 | - | few | TGCAGTGTCCTGCATACAGGGAACAATCGGAACACCATATATTTT | CSVLHTGNNRNTIYF
TRBJ2-1 | TRBV7-8 | TRBD2 | - | TGTGCCACTTCGGGACTAGCGGATTACAATGAGCAGTTCTTC | CATSGLADYNEQFF
TRBJ1-5 | TRBV4-1 | - | - | TGCGCCAGCAGCCAATTTGGGGTCTTCGGCAATCAGCCCCAGCATTTT | CASSQFGVFGNQPQHF
TRBJ1-5 | TRBV24-1 | - | - | TGTGCCACCAGTTTTGGGACCGGCAATCAGCCCCAGCATTTT | CATSFGTGNQPQHF
TRBJ1-1 | TRBV4-1 | - | few | TGCGCCAGCAGATCCACAGGATTGAACACTGAAGCTTTCTTT | CASRSTGLNTEAFF
TRBJ2-7 | TRBV6-5 | TRBD1 | - | TGTGCCAGCAGTTACTCGGGACAGAGAACCTACGAGCAGTACTTC | CASSYSGQRTYEQYF
TRBJ2-1 | TRBV12-3/TRBV12-4 | TRBD2 | - | TGTGCCAGCAGTAGACTAGCATGGGAGCAGTTCTTC | CASSRLAWEQFF
TRBJ1-1 | TRBV5-1 | - | - | TGCGCCAGCAGCTTCAGGGAGGTCACTGAAGCTTTCTTT | CASSFREVTEAFF
TRBJ2-2 | TRBV4-3 | TRBD1 | few | TGCGCCAGCAGCCTTGAAGGGGGCACGAACACCGGGGAGCTGTTTTTT | CASSLEGGTNTGELFF
TRBJ1-2 | TRBV19 | - | few | TGTGCCAGTAGAGACACAGGAGATTCCTATGGCTACACCTTC | CASRDTGDSYGYTF
TRBJ2-7 | TRBV7-9 | TRBD2 | few | TGTGCCAGCAGCACCGCGGGGGGCGCGACCGAGCAGTACTTC | CASSTAGGATEQYF
TRBJ1-4 | TRBV7-9 | - | - | TGTGCCAGCAGCTCCCCGTTCCGTGAAAAACTGTTTTTT | CASSSPFREKLFF
TRBJ1-3 | TRBV14 | - | few | TGTGCCAGCAGCCAAGGGGGGTTCTCTGGAAACACCATATATTTT | CASSQGGFSGNTIYF
TRBJ1-1 | TRBV28 | - | - | TGTGCCAGCAGTAGCCTTCGACATCCCACTGAAGCTTTCTTT | CASSSLRHPTEAFF
TRBJ2-3 | TRBV24-1 | TRBD2 | - | TGTGCCACCAGCGCTAGCGGGGGCTCAGATACGCAGTATTTT | CATSASGGSDTQYF
TRBJ1-2 | TRBV5-1 | - | - | TGCGCCAGCAGCTTAGTGGGGCGTTCGGACACCTATGGCTACACCTTC | CASSLVGRSDTYGYTF
TRBJ2-1 | TRBV12-3/TRBV12-4 | TRBD2 | - | TGTGCCAGCAGTCCCTCGGGACTAGCGGGAGTATCCGGGCAGTTCTTC | CASSPSGLAGVSGQFF
TRBJ1-1 | TRBV29-1 | - | - | TGCAGCTCCAATCTGGGGTTGGACACTGAAGCTTTCTTT | CSSNLGLDTEAFF
TRBJ2-7 | TRBV12-3/TRBV12-4 | - | - | TGTGCCAGCAGTCCCCAATCGACCTATGAGCAGTACTTC | CASSPQSTYEQYF
TRBJ2-1 | TRBV19 | TRBD2 | few | TGTGCCAGTAGGACTAGCGGGGGCCTCGGGGAGCAGTTCTTC | CASRTSGGLGEQFF
TRBJ1-1 | TRBV12-3/TRBV12-4 | TRBD1 | once | TGTGCCAGCAGCCTTGGACAGGGGCGACAAACCACTGAAGCTTTCTTT | CASSLGQGRQTTEAFF
TRBJ1-2 | TRBV27 | - | few | TGTGCCAGCAGTCACGGACCGGGCTATGGCTACACCTTC | CASSHGPGYGYTF
TRBJ1-2 | TRBV6-6 | TRBD1 | once | TGTGCCAGCAGCCCAGGGGGCTGGAATGGCTACACCTTC | CASSPGGWNGYTF
TRBJ2-7 | TRBV6-2/TRBV6-3 | - | - | TGTGCCAGCAGTATTCGGAACGAGCAGTACTTC | CASSIRNEQYF